This entry concerns a single T cell receptor beta chain. This may be a read error, as it is one base from a much larger clone. The PCR template was genomic DNA. Multiplex PCR with 30 forward and 13 reverse primers amplified the TCR beta CDR3. TCRdb re-derived calls from the multiplex PCR reads in MiXCR, one entry per CDR3 protein. The table includes 250,000 to 300,000 distinct CDR3 sequences, roughly 50% detected once. Germline CDR1 and CDR2: SNHLY and FYNNEI. Trimming removed 5 bases at V and 3 bases at J, with 13 bases between. The CDR3 consists of 15 residues. The data are from a study of type 1 and type 2 diabetes patients.

The sample comprised peripheral blood mononuclear cells (PBMCs). This clonotype was obtained from a man in his late teens or twenties with type 2 diabetes. The chain uses TRBV2 and TRBJ1-4, with D perhaps matching TRBD1 (5 bases). The CDR3 here is CASSKFGGSNEKLFF. CDR3 nucleotides: TGTGCCAGCAGTAAATTCGGGGGATCTAATGAAAAACTGTTTTTT.